This TCR beta chain was captured in a study of OX40 agonist ivuxolimab in advanced cancers. Study details: Every 2 weeks, patients got intravenous ivuxolimab at one of six dose levels (0.01-10 mg/kg). The study, taken as a whole, reports: Within 6 weeks, CD4+ and CD8+ blood T cells expanded clonally at 0.1 to 3.0 mg/kg.

Looked up from germline, CDR1 is SGHRS and CDR2 is YFSETQ. There are 14 residues in the CDR3. V lost 4 bases, J lost 4 bases, and 12 bases lay in between. On this clone itself: The antigen is undetermined.

Produced via immunoSEQ multiplex PCR; TCRdb's table is partial and in-frame only. The sample consists of tens of thousands of clones, just under 90% of them appearing once. The TCR was taken from an adult with an advanced solid tumor such as melanoma, head and neck, liver or kidney cancer. The starting material was CD4+ or CD8+ T cells sorted from blood, obtained in a trial of the OX40 agonist ivuxolimab. The chain links TRBV5-1 to TRBJ1-3, with D tentatively TRBD1 (5 bases). The CDR3 coding sequence is TGCGCCAGCAGCCCAGTGGCAGGGGGAAACACCATATATTTT. Translated: CASSPVAGGNTIYF.